The 21 T cell receptor beta chains in this list originate from one sample, sequenced in a study of memory CD4+ T cells and cytomegalovirus serostatus. The sort gate was single viable CD3+CD4+CD8-CD45RO+ cells for memory CD4+ T cells. Some clones are missing from TCRdb's copy, which holds only in-frame ones; the method was immunoSEQ multiplex PCR. The sample holds 50,000 to 70,000 clones, around three quarters seen once. The sequenced sample was memory CD4+ T cells from blood. Source of these receptors: an adult in good health and CMV-seropositive.

The chain has TRBV7-2 and TRBJ1-1; no definite D call. V was clipped by 1 base and J by 1 base, with 10 bases between them. The CDR3 has 15 amino acids. Germline loops: CDR1 SGHTA, CDR2 FQGNSA. Here the CDR3 reads CASSLVVRTNTEAFF. The CDR3 DNA reads TGTGCCAGCAGCTTAGTGGTACGTACGAACACTGAAGCTTTCTTT.

The chain employs TRBV27 and TRBJ2-1, with D perhaps TRBD2 (5 bases). Trimming removed 1 base from V and 8 bases from J, with 12 bases in between. CDR1 and CDR2 (germline): MNHEY, SMNVEV (reference sequence). CDR3 length: 14 amino acids. The chain's CDR3 is CASSLLSGSDEQFF. CDR3 in DNA: TGTGCCAGCAGTTTATTGTCCGGTAGCGATGAGCAGTTCTTC.

This clone was seen only a few times. V and J are TRBV5-8 and TRBJ2-7, with TRBD2 identical over 14 bases. Germline V gene data show CDR1 as SGHTS and CDR2 as YDEGEE. Trimming at V came to 4 bases and at J to 4 bases, leaving 4 bases not matched to a gene. The CDR3 length is 15 residues. The CDR3 sequence: CASSRGLAGVYEQYF. DNA for the CDR3: TGTGCCAGCAGCCGGGGACTAGCGGGAGTATACGAGCAGTACTTC.

The chain recombines TRBV6-5 with TRBJ2-7, with 7 nucleotides matching TRBD1. This CDR3 comprises 14 residues. The germline gives CDR1 MNHEY, CDR2 SVGAGI. Germline trimming cut 5 bases from V and 2 bases from J; bases unmatched to any gene: 6. CDR3 loop: CASSPLTGTYEQYF. Written as DNA, the CDR3 is TGTGCCAGCAGTCCACTGACAGGGACCTACGAGCAGTACTTC.

The V call is TRBV9, the J call TRBJ2-7; 13 nucleotides match TRBD2. Germline V gene data show CDR1 as SGDLS and CDR2 as YYNGEE. The V gene end was trimmed by 0 bases and the J gene end by 7 bases; junction bases not matched to a gene: 4. This CDR3 region has 15 residues. In nucleotides, the CDR3 is TGTGCCAGCAGCGTAGGGACTAGCGGGAGTTGGGAGCAGTACTTC. Residues: CASSVGTSGSWEQYF.

J is TRBJ2-1 and V is TRBV4-3, with D perhaps matching TRBD2 (6 bases). The CDR3 extends over 15 amino acids. Germline V gene data show CDR1 as LGHNA and CDR2 as YSLEER. V lost 0 bases and J lost 6, with 12 bases in between. The DNA of the CDR3 is TGCGCCAGCAGCCAAGACCCGACTAGTTTCAATGAGCAGTTCTTC. Its translation: CASSQDPTSFNEQFF.

The V and J genes are TRBV4-2 and TRBJ1-2, with D hard to call. V shed 1 base and J shed 7 bases, with 16 bases lying between them. Looked up from germline, CDR1 is LGHNA and CDR2 is YNFKEQ. The CDR3 is made up of 15 amino acids. The CDR3 is CASSQVSSEQIGYTF. Written as DNA, the CDR3 is TGTGCCAGCAGCCAAGTGTCCAGTGAACAAATTGGCTACACCTTC.

This clone was picked up a small number of times. This sequence joins TRBV27 and TRBJ2-2; 12 nucleotides agree with TRBD2. Germline CDR1 and CDR2: MNHEY and SMNVEV (reference sequence). V lost 5 bases to trimming and J lost 6 bases; unmatched junction nucleotides: 7. There are 16 residues in the CDR3. CDR3 sequence reads: CASSLLAGGGAGELFF. In nucleotides, the CDR3 is TGTGCCAGCAGTCTACTAGCGGGAGGAGGGGCCGGGGAGCTGTTTTTT.

The rearrangement uses TRBV13 and TRBJ2-2; 10 bases are a match to TRBD2. The V gene's germline CDR1 is PRHDT and CDR2 FYEKMQ (reference sequence). The CDR3 is 16 amino acids. V shed 7 bases, J shed 7 bases, and the junction held 12 bases outside the gene matches. The CDR3 protein is CASTAASGSTGGELFF. In DNA form, the CDR3 reads TGTGCCAGCACGGCGGCTAGCGGGAGTACGGGCGGGGAGCTGTTTTTT.

J is TRBJ2-7 and V is TRBV7-2; D perhaps matches TRBD2 (6 bases). V was pared by 1 base and J by 0 bases, with 10 bases between. CDR1 is SGHTA, CDR2 FQGNSA, per germline. This CDR3 comprises 15 residues. CDR3 sequence reads: CASSLGAGPSYEQYF. The CDR3 DNA reads TGTGCCAGCAGCTTAGGAGCGGGCCCCTCCTACGAGCAGTACTTC.

CDR3 sequence: CASSPLLTGGLDEQYF. Written as DNA, the CDR3 is TGTGCCAGCTCACCCCTCCTAACAGGGGGGTTGGACGAGCAGTACTTC. This chain joins TRBV18 and TRBJ2-7; 8 nucleotides agree with TRBD1. Germline assignment: CDR1 KGHSH and CDR2 LQKENI. J gave up 5 bases and V 3 bases, and 12 bases lay outside the gene matches. The CDR3 has 16 residues.

The rearrangement uses TRBV18 and TRBJ1-5; no reliable D call. The length of the CDR3 is 14 residues. Germline V CDR1 and CDR2: KGHSH, LQKENI. V lost 6 bases, J lost 1 base, and 10 bases lay in between. This chain's CDR3 is CASSLDVSNQPQHF. In nucleotides, the CDR3 is TGTGCCAGCTCCCTCGATGTCAGCAATCAGCCCCAGCATTTT.

The chain has TRBV5-4 and TRBJ1-5; possibly TRBD1 for D (6 bases). The CDR3 is made up of 13 amino acids. Germline V gene data show CDR1 as SGHNT and CDR2 as YYREEE (reference sequence). Trimming took 0 bases from V and 7 from J, leaving 8 bases between them. The CDR3 nucleotides are TGTGCCAGCAGCTTGGACAGGGACCAGCCCCAGCATTTT. Translation: CASSLDRDQPQHF.

The chain links TRBV4-3 to TRBJ2-1; D call uncertain. CDR1 and CDR2 (germline): LGHNA, YSLEER. The CDR3 consists of 15 residues. V was cut by 0 bases and J by 5 bases, with 11 bases left in between. The CDR3 DNA sequence: TGCGCCAGCAGCCAAGATATATTCGCAGACAATGAGCAGTTCTTC. Its protein is CASSQDIFADNEQFF.

This clone was seen only a few times. The chain is built from TRBV5-6 and TRBJ2-3; 9 bases match TRBD1. Germline V gene lookup returns CDR1 SGHDT and CDR2 YYEEEE. CDR3 length: 15 amino acids. Losses at the gene ends were 4 bases for V and 3 bases for J; bases not matched to a gene: 6. CDR3 amino acids: CASSPGQGRTDTQYF. CDR3 sequence (DNA): TGTGCCAGCAGCCCGGGACAGGGACGAACAGATACGCAGTATTTT.

J is TRBJ2-3 and V is TRBV11-3, with 8 bases matching TRBD2. The CDR3 length is 14 residues. V was clipped by 6 bases and J by 1 base; unmatched bases: 3. CDR1 and CDR2 (germline): SGHNT, YENEEA. CDR3 amino acids: CASSPGLGTDTQYF. CDR3 DNA: TGTGCCAGCAGTCCGGGACTAGGCACAGATACGCAGTATTTT.

The V gene is TRBV11-3, the J gene TRBJ2-3; D is perhaps TRBD1 (7 bases). CDR3 length: 15 residues. The germline gives CDR1 SGHNT, CDR2 YENEEA. The V gene lost 5 bases and the J gene lost 5 bases, with 17 bases spanning the gap. The CDR3 protein is CASSPPGTAGDTQYF. Here the CDR3 DNA reads TGTGCCAGCAGCCCCCCCGGGACAGCGGGAGATACGCAGTATTTT.

A few counts support this clone. This chain joins TRBV19 and TRBJ1-1, with 10 bases lining up with TRBD1. The V and J ends lost 4 bases and 14 bases, in that order; junction bases with no gene match: 16. The CDR3 covers 15 residues. Germline CDR1 and CDR2: LNHDA and SQIVND (reference sequence). The CDR3 sequence: CASSSRGTGDHQSFF. In DNA, the CDR3 is TGTGCCAGTAGTAGCCGAGGGACAGGGGATCATCAATCGTTCTTT. The whole variable domain, remainder taken from reference TRBV19 and TRBJ1-1, is DGGITQSPKYLFRKEGQNVTLSCEQNLNHDAMYWYRQDPGQGLRLIYYSQIVNDFQKGDIAEGYSVSREKKESFPLTVTSAQKNPTAFYLCASSSRGTGDHQSFFGQGTRLTVV.

The CDR3 DNA reads TGTGCCAGCATAGGGGGGTCTAGTGAGCAGTTCTTC. Translation gives CASIGGSSEQFF. This chain connects TRBV28 to TRBJ2-1; D may be TRBD1 or TRBD2 (6 bases each). Germline V CDR1 and CDR2: MDHEN, SYDVKM. This CDR3 has 12 amino acids. V was clipped by 7 bases and J by 9 bases, with 13 bases between them.

J is TRBJ1-2 and V is TRBV4-3, with no clear D. The CDR3 totals 16 residues. Trimming took off 0 bases at V and 3 bases at J, with 14 bases between the two ends. Germline V gene data show CDR1 as LGHNA and CDR2 as YSLEER. DNA for the CDR3: TGCGCCAGCAGCCAAGATTCTGGGTTCGGGGACTATGGCTACACCTTC. Residues: CASSQDSGFGDYGYTF.

The rearrangement uses TRBV20-1 and TRBJ2-1; the D is unclear. V was cut by 0 bases and J by 4 bases, with 1 base left in between. The CDR3 is 11 amino acids. Germline assignment: CDR1 DFQATT and CDR2 SNEGSKA (reference sequence). Here the CDR3 reads CSARDYNEQFF. CDR3 in DNA: TGCAGTGCTAGAGATTACAATGAGCAGTTCTTC.